This TCR beta chain was sequenced in a study of blood T cell repertoires in COVID-19. Study in general: Two consecutive negative NP/OP PCR tests, clearance, or resolved symptoms defined Cohort 3 recovery.

In the study's own analysis: Researchers report that nucleated cell counts were estimated from reference gene primer amplification. TCRdb keeps only in-frame clones here, not all; method: immunoSEQ multiplex PCR. V and J calls and clone size are given by that table; D and trimming were obtained from the DNA. The sample carries about 360,000 clones, around 87% recorded once. This sequence was found in a middle-aged man in a cohort exposed to, infected with or recovered from COVID-19 (not recorded which). The sample consisted of PBMCs or T cells enriched from blood (not recorded which).

Here the CDR3 reads CASSLTRGSEQPQHF. In nucleotides, the CDR3 is TGTGCCAGCAGCTTGACCAGGGGGTCGGAACAGCCCCAGCATTTT. The rearrangement links TRBV11-2 to TRBJ1-5, with 7 bases matching TRBD1. J was trimmed by 7 bases and V by 3 bases; bases with no gene match: 9. The CDR3 totals 15 residues. In germline, CDR1 is SGHAT, CDR2 FQNNGV.